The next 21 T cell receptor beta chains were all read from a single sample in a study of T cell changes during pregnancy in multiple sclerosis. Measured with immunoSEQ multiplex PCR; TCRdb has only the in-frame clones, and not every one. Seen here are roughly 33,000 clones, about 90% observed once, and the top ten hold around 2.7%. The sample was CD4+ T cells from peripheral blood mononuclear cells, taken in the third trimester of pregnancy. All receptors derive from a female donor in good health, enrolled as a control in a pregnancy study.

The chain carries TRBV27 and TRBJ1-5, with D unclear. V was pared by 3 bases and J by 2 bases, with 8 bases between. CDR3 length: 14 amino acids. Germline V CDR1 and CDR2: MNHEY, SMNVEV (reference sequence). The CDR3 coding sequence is TGTGCCAGCAGTTTTGGCTCTGGCAATCAGCCCCAGCATTTT. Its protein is CASSFGSGNQPQHF.

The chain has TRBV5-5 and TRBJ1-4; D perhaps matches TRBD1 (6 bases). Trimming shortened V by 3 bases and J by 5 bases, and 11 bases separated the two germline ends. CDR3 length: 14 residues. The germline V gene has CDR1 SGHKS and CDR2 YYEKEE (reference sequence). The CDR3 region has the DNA TGTGCCAGCAGCTGGTGGACAGTAAATGAAAAACTGTTTTTT. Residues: CASSWWTVNEKLFF.

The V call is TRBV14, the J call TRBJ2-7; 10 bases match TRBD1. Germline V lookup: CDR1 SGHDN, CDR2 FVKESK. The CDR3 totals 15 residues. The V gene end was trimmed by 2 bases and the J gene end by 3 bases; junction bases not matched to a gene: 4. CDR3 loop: CASSQPGQGIYEQYF. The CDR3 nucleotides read TGTGCCAGCAGCCAACCGGGACAGGGGATCTACGAGCAGTACTTC. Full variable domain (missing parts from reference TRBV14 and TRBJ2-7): EAGVTQFPSHSVIEKGQTVTLRCDPISGHDNLYWYRRVMGKEIKFLLHFVKESKQDESGMPNNRFLAERTGGTYSTLKVQPAELEDSGVYFCASSQPGQGIYEQYFGPGTRLTVT.

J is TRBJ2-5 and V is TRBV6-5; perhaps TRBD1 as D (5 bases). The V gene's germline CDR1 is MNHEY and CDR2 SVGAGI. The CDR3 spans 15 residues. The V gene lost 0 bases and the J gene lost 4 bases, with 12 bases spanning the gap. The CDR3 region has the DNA TGTGCCAGCAGTTACTCTGTGGCTAGGGGAGAGACCCAGTACTTC. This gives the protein CASSYSVARGETQYF.

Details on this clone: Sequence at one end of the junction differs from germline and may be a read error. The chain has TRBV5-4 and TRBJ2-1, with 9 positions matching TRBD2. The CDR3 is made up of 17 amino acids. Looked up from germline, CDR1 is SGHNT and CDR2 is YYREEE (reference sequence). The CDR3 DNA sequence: TGTGCCAGCAGTCCCGGCCCCGGGACTAGCTCCAACAATGAGCAGTTCTTC. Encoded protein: CASSPGPGTSSNNEQFF.

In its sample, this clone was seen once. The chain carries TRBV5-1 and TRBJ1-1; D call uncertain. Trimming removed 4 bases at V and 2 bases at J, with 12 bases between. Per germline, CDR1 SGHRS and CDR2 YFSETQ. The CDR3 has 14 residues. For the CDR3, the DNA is TGCGCCAGCAGCCTTGGAGTTTCTAACACTGAAGCTTTCTTT. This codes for CASSLGVSNTEAFF.

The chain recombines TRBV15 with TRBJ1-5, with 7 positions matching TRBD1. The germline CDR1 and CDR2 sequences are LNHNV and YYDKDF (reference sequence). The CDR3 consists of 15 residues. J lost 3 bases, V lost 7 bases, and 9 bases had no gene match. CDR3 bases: TGTGCCACCACCAGCAGGGGGGCCCTCAATCAGCCCCAGCATTTT. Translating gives CATTSRGALNQPQHF.

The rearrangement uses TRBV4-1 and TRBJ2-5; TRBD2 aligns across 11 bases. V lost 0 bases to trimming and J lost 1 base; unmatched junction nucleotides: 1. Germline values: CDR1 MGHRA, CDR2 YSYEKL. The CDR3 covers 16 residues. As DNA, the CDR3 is TGCGCCAGCAGCCAAGATGGGACTAGCGGCCAAGAGACCCAGTACTTC. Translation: CASSQDGTSGQETQYF.

The CDR3 nucleotides are TGTGCCAGCAGTTACCGGTCCGATGAAAAACTGTTTTTT. Protein: CASSYRSDEKLFF. This chain joins TRBV6-5 and TRBJ1-4, with no clear D. V dropped 2 bases and J dropped 6 bases, with 7 bases sitting between them. The CDR3 runs 13 residues. Germline V gives CDR1 MNHEY, CDR2 SVGAGI.

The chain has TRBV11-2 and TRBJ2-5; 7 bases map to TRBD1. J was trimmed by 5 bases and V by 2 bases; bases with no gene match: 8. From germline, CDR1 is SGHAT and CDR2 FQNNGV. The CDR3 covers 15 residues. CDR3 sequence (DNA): TGTGCCAGCAGCTTATCAACAGGGGCCCACGAGACCCAGTACTTC. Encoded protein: CASSLSTGAHETQYF.

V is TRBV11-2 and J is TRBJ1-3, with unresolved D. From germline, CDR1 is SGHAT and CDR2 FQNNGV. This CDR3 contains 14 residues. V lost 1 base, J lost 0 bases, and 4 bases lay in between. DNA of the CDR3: TGTGCCAGCAGCTTAGTGGCCTCTGGAAACACCATATATTTT. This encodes CASSLVASGNTIYF.

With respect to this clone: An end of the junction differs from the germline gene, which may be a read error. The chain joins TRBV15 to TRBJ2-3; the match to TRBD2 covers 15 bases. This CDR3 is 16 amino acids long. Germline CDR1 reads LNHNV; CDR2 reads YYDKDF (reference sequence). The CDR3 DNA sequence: TGTGCCACCGGCAGGACTAGCGGGGGGGCCGGGGATACGCAGTATTTT. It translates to CATGRTSGGAGDTQYF.

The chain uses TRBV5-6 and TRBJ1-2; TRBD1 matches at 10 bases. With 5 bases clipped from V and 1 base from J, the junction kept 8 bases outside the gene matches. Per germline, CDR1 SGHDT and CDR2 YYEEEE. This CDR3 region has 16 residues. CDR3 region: CASSRLDRGNNYGYTF. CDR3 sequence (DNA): TGTGCCAGCAGTCGATTGGACAGGGGGAATAACTATGGCTACACCTTC.

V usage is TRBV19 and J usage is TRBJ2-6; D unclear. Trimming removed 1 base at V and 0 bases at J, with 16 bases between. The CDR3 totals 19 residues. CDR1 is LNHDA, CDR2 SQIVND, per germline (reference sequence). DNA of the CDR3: TGTGCCAGTAGTATAGCTGTTGGGCATCTCCTCTCTGGGGCCAACGTCCTGACTTTC. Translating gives CASSIAVGHLLSGANVLTF.

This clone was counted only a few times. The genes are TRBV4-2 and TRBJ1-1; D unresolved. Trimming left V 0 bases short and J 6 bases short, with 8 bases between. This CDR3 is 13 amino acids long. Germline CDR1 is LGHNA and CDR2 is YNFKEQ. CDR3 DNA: TGTGCCAGCAGCCAAGAGGATGAGGCTGAAGCTTTCTTT. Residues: CASSQEDEAEAFF.

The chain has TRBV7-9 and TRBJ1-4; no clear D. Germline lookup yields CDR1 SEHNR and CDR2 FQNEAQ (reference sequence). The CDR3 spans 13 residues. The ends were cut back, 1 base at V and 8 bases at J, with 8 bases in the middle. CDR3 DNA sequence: TGTGCCAGCAGCTTAGACCCGGGGGAAAAACTGTTTTTT. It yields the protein CASSLDPGEKLFF.

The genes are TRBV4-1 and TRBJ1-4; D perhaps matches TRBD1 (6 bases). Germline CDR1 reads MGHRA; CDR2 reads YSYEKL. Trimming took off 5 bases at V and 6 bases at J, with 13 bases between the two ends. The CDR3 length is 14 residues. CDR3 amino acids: CASSVEDSYEKLFF. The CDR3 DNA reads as TGCGCCAGCAGCGTTGAGGACAGCTATGAAAAACTGTTTTTT.

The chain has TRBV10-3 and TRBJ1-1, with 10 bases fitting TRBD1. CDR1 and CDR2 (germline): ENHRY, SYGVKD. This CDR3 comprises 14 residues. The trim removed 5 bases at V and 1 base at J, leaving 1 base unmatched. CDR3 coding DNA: TGTGCCATCAGTCGACAGGGGGCGAACACTGAAGCTTTCTTT. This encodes CAISRQGANTEAFF.

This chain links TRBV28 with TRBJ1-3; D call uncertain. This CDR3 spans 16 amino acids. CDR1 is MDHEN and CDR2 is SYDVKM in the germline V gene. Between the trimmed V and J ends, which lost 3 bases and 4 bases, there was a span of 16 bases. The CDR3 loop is CASSFESLSRGNTIYF. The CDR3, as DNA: TGTGCCAGCAGTTTTGAATCCCTCTCGAGGGGAAACACCATATATTTT.

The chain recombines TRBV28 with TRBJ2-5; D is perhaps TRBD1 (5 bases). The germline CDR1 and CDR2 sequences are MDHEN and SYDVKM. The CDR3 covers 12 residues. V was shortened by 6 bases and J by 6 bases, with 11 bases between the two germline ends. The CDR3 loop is CASRPGFKTQYF. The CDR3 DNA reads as TGTGCCAGCAGGCCAGGGTTCAAGACCCAGTACTTC.

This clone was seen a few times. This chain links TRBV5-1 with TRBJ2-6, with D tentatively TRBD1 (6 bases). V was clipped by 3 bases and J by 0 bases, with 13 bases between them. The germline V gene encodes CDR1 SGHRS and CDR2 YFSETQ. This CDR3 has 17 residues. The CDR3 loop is CASSSGQPSSGANVLTF. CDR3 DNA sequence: TGCGCCAGCAGCTCCGGACAGCCCTCCTCTGGGGCCAACGTCCTGACTTTC.